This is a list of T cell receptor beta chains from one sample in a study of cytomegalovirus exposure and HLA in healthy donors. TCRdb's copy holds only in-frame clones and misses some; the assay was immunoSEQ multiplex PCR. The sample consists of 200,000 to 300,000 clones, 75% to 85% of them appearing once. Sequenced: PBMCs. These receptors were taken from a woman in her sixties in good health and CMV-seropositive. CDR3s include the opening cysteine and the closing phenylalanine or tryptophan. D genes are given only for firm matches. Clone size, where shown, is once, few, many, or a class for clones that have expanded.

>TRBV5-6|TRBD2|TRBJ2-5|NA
TGTGCCAGCAGCTCCCCGGGACTAGGTGTAAAAGAGACCCAGTACTTC
CASSSPGLGVKETQYF
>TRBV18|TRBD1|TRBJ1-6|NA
TGTGCCAGCTCACCACCCGGGACAGGGTTTAATTCACCCCTCCACTTT
CASSPPGTGFNSPLHF
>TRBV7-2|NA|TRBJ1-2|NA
TGTGCCAGCAGCTTAGGGGTCAGGGTTGGGGGCTACACCTTC
CASSLGVRVGGYTF
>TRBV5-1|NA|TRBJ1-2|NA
TGCGCCAGCAGCTTGGTAGAGGCCACTAACTATGGCTACACCTTC
CASSLVEATNYGYTF
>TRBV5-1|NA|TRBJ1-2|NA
TGCGCCAGCGCCCCAGGTGCTGGCTACACCTTC
CASAPGAGYTF
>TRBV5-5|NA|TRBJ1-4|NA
TGTGCCAGCAGCTTAGCACAGTATGCAACTAATGAAAAACTGTTTTTT
CASSLAQYATNEKLFF
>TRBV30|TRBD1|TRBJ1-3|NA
TGTGCCTGGGACCAGACAGGGTCCCCTGGAAACACCATATATTTT
CAWDQTGSPGNTIYF
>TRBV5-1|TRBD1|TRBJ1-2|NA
TGCGCCAGCAGCTTGAATACAGGACAGGGGGGACTAATCGGCTATGGCTACACCTTC
CASSLNTGQGGLIGYGYTF
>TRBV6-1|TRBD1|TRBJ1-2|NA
TGTGCCAGCAGTGGGCTCGGGACAGGGGTTGGCTACACCTTC
CASSGLGTGVGYTF
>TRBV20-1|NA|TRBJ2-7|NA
TGCAGTGCTAGTCCAACCTACGAGCAGTACTTC
CSASPTYEQYF
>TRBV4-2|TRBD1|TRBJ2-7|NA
TGTGCCAGCAGCCAAGGGCCGGACAGGGACCACGAGCAGTACTTC
CASSQGPDRDHEQYF
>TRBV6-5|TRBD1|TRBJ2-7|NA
TGTGCCAGCAAACAACAGGGGGCTTCCTACGAGCAGTACTTT
CASKQQGASYEQYF
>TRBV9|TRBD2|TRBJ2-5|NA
TGTGCCAGCAGCGTTACGGGAGGGCCGGGAGAGACCCAGTACTTC
CASSVTGGPGETQYF
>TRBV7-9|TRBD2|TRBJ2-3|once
TGTGCCAGCAGCCCGGGACTAGCGGGAGCCGATACGCAGTATTTT
CASSPGLAGADTQYF
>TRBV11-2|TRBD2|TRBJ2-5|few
TGTGCCAGCAGCCAAACGGGAGGGCAAGAGACCCAGTACTTC
CASSQTGGQETQYF
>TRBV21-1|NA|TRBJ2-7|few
TGTGCCAGCAGCCCAAGTACCTATTCTGGGCCTCGCTCCTACGAGCAGTACTTC
CASSPSTYSGPRSYEQYF
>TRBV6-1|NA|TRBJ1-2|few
TGTGCCAGCAGTGAAAAACTCTATGGCTACACCTTC
CASSEKLYGYTF
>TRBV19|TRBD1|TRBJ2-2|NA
TGTGCCAGTAGCCTTAAACGACAGGGGGTTAGGATCGGGGAGCTGTTTTTT
CASSLKRQGVRIGELFF
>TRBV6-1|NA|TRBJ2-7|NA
TGTGCCAGCAGTGAAGCGCAGGGTGTATCCTACGAGCAGTACTTC
CASSEAQGVSYEQYF
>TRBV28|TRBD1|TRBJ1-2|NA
TGTGCCAGCAGTTACGGACAGGGACGCTATGGCTACACCTTC
CASSYGQGRYGYTF
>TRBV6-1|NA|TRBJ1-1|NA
TGTGCCAGCAGTATCCTCTCCTCTCTGAACACTGAAGCTTTCTTT
CASSILSSLNTEAFF
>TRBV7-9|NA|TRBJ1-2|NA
TGTGCCAGCAGCTCGGAGGAGGGGGAGGGGAGCTATGGCTACACCTTC
CASSSEEGEGSYGYTF
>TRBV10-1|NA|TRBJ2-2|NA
TGCGCCAGCAGTAAGGGGGGGCCAGGCACCGGGGAGCTGTTTTTT
CASSKGGPGTGELFF
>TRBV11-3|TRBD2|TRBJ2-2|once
TGTGCCAGCAGCCTCAGCGGGAGGCCCGGGGAGCTGTTTTTT
CASSLSGRPGELFF
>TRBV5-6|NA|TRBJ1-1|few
TGTGCCAGCAGCTTGTGGCAGGGTTTGACTGAAGCTTTCTTT
CASSLWQGLTEAFF
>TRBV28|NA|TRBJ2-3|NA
TGTGCCAGCATTAATGCGGGGGCCACAGATACGCAGTATTTT
CASINAGATDTQYF
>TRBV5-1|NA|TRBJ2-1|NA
TGCGCCAGCAGCCTCGGGGCGCGGGAAAATGAGCAGTTCTTC
CASSLGARENEQFF
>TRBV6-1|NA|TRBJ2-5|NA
TGTGCCATTAGACAGGGGCGGGAGTCGGAGACCCAGTACTTC
CAIRQGRESETQYF
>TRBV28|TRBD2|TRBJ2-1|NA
TGTGCCAGCAGTTTGGGGAGCGGGAGAAGATACAATGAGCAGTTCTTC
CASSLGSGRRYNEQFF
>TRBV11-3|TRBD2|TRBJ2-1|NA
TGTGCCAGCAGCTCACAGCGGGAGGGAACCTACAATGAGCAGTTCTTC
CASSSQREGTYNEQFF
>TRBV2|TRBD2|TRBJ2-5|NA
TGTGCCAGCAGTGAGGAGCAAGGGGGCGGGACTAGCGGGATTCAAGAGACCCAGTACTTC
CASSEEQGGGTSGIQETQYF
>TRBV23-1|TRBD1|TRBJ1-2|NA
TGCGCCAGGGGACAGGGGAGGCCTGGCTACACCTTC
CARGQGRPGYTF
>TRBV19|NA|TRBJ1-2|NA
TGTGCCAGTTCAAGAGGGGGAAGAGGCTACACCTTC
CASSRGGRGYTF
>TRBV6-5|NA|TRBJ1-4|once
TGTGCCAGCACTGCCGGGATCCGGGAAAAACTGTTTTTT
CASTAGIREKLFF
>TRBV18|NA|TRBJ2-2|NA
TGTGCCAGCTCACAATCCGGGACAAATTCGGGGGAGCTGTTTTTT
CASSQSGTNSGELFF
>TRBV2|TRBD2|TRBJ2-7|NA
TGTGCCAGCACCTCTCAACTAGCGGGAGCCTACGAGCAGTACTTC
CASTSQLAGAYEQYF
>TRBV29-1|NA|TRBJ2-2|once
TGCAGCGTTGACCGGGGCACCGGGGAGCTGTTTTTT
CSVDRGTGELFF
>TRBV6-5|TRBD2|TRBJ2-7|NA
TGTGCCAGCAGTTCATCACTAGCGGGAGGGCCCTACGAGCAGTACTTC
CASSSSLAGGPYEQYF
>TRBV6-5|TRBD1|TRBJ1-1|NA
TGTGCCAGCAGTTACTCGATTTTAGGGGGCCCGGGGGAAGCTTTCTTT
CASSYSILGGPGEAFF
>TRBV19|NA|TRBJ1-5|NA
TGTGCCAGTAGTATATTGTTACTGGGCAATCAGCCCCAGCATTTT
CASSILLLGNQPQHF
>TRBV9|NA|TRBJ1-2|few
TGTGCCAGCAGCGTGGAGGACTATGGCTACACCTTC
CASSVEDYGYTF
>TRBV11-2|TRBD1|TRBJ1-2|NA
TGTGCCAGCAGCTTAGATCTCGCAGGGGGCCACTATGGCCACACCTTC
CASSLDLAGGHYGHTF
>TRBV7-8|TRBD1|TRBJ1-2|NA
TGTGCCAGCAGCTTAAGGGACAGCTCTGGCTACACCTTC
CASSLRDSSGYTF
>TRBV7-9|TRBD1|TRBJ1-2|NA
TGTGCCAGCGGCAAGGGGGCGTTAGGCTACACCTTC
CASGKGALGYTF
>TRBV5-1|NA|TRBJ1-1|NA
TGCGCCAGCAGCTTACTGGGCCTTGAAGCTTTCTTT
CASSLLGLEAFF
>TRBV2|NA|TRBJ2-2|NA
TGTGCCAGCAGTCTGACAGCCGGGGAGCTGTTTTTT
CASSLTAGELFF
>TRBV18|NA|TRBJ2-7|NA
TGTGCCAGCTCACCGCAGGGTGAATCCTACGAGCAGTACTTC
CASSPQGESYEQYF
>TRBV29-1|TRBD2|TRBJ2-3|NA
TGCAGCGGAGGAGGGACTAGTCGAGCTAGCACAGATACGCAGTATTTT
CSGGGTSRASTDTQYF
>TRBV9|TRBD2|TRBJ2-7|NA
TGTGCCAGCAGCGTCGGGACTAGCGGGAGGAGAAACTCCTACGAGCAGTACTTC
CASSVGTSGRRNSYEQYF
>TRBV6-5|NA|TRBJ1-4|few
TGTGCCAGCACCGGGTCCCTGGGTGAAAAACTGTTTTTT
CASTGSLGEKLFF
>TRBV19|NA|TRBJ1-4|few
TGTGCCAGTCGTTGGGGCGGCGCAACTAATGAAAAACTGTTTTTT
CASRWGGATNEKLFF
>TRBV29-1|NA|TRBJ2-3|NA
TGCAGCGTCGCAGGTCTTGGCACAGATACGCAGTATTTT
CSVAGLGTDTQYF
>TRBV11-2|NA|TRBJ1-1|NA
TGTGCCAGCAGCTTAGTGGGGCCGAACACTGAAGCTTTCTTT
CASSLVGPNTEAFF
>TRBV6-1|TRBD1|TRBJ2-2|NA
TGTGCCATCGGGACAGGCTCGAACACCGGGGAGCTGTTTTTT
CAIGTGSNTGELFF
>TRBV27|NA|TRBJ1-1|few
TGTGCCAGTTGGACAGTGATGAACACTGAAGCTTTCTTT
CASWTVMNTEAFF
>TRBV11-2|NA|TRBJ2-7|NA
TGTGCCAGCAGCTTAGTCGCGCTAGCCTACGAGCAGTACTTC
CASSLVALAYEQYF
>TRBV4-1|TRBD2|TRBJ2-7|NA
TGCGCCAGCAGCCAAGCCCTAGCGGGCTCCTACGAGCAGTACTTC
CASSQALAGSYEQYF
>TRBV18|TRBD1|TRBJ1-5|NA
TGTGCCAGCTCACCACGGGACAGTAATCAGCCCCAGCATTTT
CASSPRDSNQPQHF
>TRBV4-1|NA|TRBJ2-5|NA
TGCGCCAGCAGCTCCCGGGACATACTGTTACAAGAGACCCAGTACTTC
CASSSRDILLQETQYF